This T cell receptor (beta chain) appears in the sequencing data of a study of response to subunit inactivated influenza vaccine. Study-wide results and limits: Authors suggested few new T cells are recruited by each seasonal influenza vaccination.

With respect to this clonotype: Its antigen is unidentified.

The V end lost 5 bases, the J end lost 1 base, and 17 bases lay between the germline ends. Per the germline V gene, CDR1 is SGHVS and CDR2 is FNYEAQ. The CDR3 runs 16 residues. MiXCR, run by TCRdb on the RT-PCR reads, gives a single entry per CDR3 protein. The table records roughly 650,000 distinct CDR3 sequences, 12% to 15% of them present only once. This chain connects TRBV7-6 to TRBJ2-5; maybe TRBD2 (6 bases). This material consisted of PBMCs from blood, taken around 15 days before vaccination. The clonotype was recovered from a man aged 50 to 60 who received an inactivated influenza vaccine. Written as DNA, the CDR3 is TGTGCCAGCAGCCCCCATTGGGGGGTGTCCCAAGAGACCCAGTACTTC. Its translation is CASSPHWGVSQETQYF.